This T cell receptor (beta chain) was obtained from a study of T cells in Graves' hyperthyroidism and ophthalmopathy. This clonotype was counted at least ten times. Antigen: not known. Amplification targeted TCR beta CDR3 regions from RNA transcripts. The HTBI primer set drove a first-round RT-PCR of the TCR CDR3. TCRdb recomputed calls from the multiplex PCR reads with MiXCR, one row per CDR3 protein. This sample has over 700,000 distinct CDR3 sequences, with about 17% found just once. The trim removed 8 bases at V and 5 bases at J, leaving 5 bases unmatched. The length of the CDR3 is 13 residues. Germline CDR1 KGHSH, CDR2 LQKENI. Study results and caveats: Appearing also in blood were most of the thyroid clonotypes expanded above 0.001.

Hyperthyroidism in the patients, aged 18 to 65, was newly diagnosed and under 2 months in duration. Those patients with uncontrolled infection, other autoimmune disease, pregnancy or lactation were excluded. The study based diagnoses on clinical symptoms, serum thyroxine and TRAb, thyroid ultrasound and orbital computed tomography. Sequencing was carried out using blood. The J gene is TRBJ2-1, the V gene TRBV18; 8 bases fit TRBD1. The TCR originated in a woman aged 50 to 65 with Graves' hyperthyroidism that later progressed to Graves' ophthalmopathy. This CDR3 reads CASSLTGDNEQFF. CDR3 bases: TGTGCCAGCAGCTTGACAGGGGACAATGAGCAGTTCTTC. The whole variable domain, remainder taken from reference TRBV18 and TRBJ2-1, is NAGVMQNPRHLVRRRGQEARLRCSPMKGHSHVYWYRQLPEEGLKFMVYLQKENIIDESGMPKERFSAEFPKEGPSILRIQQVVRGDSAAYFCASSLTGDNEQFFGPGTRLTVL.